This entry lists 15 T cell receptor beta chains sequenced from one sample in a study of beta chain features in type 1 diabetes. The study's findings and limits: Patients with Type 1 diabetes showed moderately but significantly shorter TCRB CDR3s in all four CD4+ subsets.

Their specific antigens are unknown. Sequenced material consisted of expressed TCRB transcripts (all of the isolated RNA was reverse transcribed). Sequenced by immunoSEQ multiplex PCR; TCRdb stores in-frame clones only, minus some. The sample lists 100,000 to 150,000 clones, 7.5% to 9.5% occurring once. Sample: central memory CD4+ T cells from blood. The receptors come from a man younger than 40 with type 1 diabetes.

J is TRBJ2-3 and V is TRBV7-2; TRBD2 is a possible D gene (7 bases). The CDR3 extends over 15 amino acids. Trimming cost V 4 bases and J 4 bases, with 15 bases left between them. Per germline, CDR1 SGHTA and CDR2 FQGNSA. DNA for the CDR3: TGTGCCAGCAGCTCCCTAGGGAGGGGGGCAGATACGCAGTATTTT. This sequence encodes CASSSLGRGADTQYF.

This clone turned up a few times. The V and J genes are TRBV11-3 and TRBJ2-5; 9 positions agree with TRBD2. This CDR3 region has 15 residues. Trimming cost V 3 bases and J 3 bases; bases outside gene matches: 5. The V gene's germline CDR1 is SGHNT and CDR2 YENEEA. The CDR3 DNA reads TGTGCCAGCAGCTTCAGCGGGGGGAAAGAAGAGACCCAGTACTTC. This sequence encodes CASSFSGGKEETQYF.

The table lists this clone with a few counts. The chain's CDR3 is CASSLAPGSNSPLHF. The CDR3 coding sequence is TGTGCCAGCAGTTTAGCCCCGGGGTCCAATTCACCCCTCCACTTT. The chain carries TRBV28 and TRBJ1-6; D ambiguous. The CDR3 has 15 amino acids. V lost 2 bases and J 7 bases, leaving 12 bases between the germline ends. Germline CDR1 reads MDHEN; CDR2 reads SYDVKM.

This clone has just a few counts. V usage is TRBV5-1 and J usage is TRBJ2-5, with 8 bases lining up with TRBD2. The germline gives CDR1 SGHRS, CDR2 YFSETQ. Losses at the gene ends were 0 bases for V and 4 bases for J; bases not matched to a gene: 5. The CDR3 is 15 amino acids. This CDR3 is CASSLAGGSGETQYF. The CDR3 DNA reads TGCGCCAGCAGCTTGGCGGGGGGGTCCGGAGAGACCCAGTACTTC.

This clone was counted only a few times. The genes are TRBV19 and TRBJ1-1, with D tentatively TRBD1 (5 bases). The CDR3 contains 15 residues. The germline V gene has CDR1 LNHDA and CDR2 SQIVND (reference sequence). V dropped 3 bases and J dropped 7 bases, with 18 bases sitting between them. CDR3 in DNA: TGTGCCAGTAGTATTAGTGGAGCGGGGCGCCGTGAAGCTTTCTTT. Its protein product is CASSISGAGRREAFF.

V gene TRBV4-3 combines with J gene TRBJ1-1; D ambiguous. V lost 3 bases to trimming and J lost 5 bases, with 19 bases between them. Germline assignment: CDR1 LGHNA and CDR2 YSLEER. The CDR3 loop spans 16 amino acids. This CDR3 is CASSHGSGSSGTEAFF. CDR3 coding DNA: TGCGCCAGCAGCCATGGGTCTGGGTCCTCGGGAACTGAAGCTTTCTTT.

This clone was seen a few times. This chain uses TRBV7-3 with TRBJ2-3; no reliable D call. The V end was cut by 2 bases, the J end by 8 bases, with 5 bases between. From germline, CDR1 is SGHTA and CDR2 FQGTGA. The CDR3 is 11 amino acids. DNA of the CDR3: TGTGCCAGCAGCTTACAGGTTACGCAGTATTTT. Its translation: CASSLQVTQYF.

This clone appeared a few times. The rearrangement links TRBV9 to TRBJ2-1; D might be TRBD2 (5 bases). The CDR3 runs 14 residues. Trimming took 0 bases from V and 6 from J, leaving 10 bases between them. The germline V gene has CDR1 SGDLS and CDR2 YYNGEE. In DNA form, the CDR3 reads TGTGCCAGCAGCGTAGGAGGGAGCGGCAATGAGCAGTTCTTC. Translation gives CASSVGGSGNEQFF.

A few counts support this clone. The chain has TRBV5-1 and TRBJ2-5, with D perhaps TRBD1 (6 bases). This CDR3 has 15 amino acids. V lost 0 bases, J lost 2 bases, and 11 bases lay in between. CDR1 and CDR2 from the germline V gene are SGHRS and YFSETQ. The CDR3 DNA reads TGCGCCAGCAGCTTGGAAACAGGGATACAAGAGACCCAGTACTTC. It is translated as CASSLETGIQETQYF.

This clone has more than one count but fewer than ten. As DNA, the CDR3 is TGTGCCAGCAGCCGGCGGGGGGTGGGCTACACCTTC. It is translated as CASSRRGVGYTF. The gene calls are TRBV7-2 and TRBJ1-2, with D possibly matching TRBD1 (5 bases). The CDR3 sequence is 12 residues long. V lost 5 bases and J lost 8, with 12 bases in between. Germline V gene data show CDR1 as SGHTA and CDR2 as FQGNSA.

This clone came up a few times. CDR3 nucleotide sequence: TGTGCCAGCAGCCAGGGGGCAGGAGACACAGATACGCAGTATTTT. Its protein product is CASSQGAGDTDTQYF. J is TRBJ2-3 and V is TRBV5-4; 8 bases are shared with TRBD1. The CDR3 consists of 15 residues. V shed 4 bases, J shed 2 bases, and the junction held 6 bases outside the gene matches. The germline V gene has CDR1 SGHNT and CDR2 YYREEE (reference sequence).

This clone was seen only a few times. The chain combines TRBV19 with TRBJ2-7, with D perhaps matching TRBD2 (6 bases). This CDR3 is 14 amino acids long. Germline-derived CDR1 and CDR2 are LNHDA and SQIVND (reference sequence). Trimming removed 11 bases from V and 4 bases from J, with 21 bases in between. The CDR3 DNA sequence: TGTGCCTCTAGTCGGGCGGGGCTGGGGTACGAGCAGTACTTC. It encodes CASSRAGLGYEQYF.

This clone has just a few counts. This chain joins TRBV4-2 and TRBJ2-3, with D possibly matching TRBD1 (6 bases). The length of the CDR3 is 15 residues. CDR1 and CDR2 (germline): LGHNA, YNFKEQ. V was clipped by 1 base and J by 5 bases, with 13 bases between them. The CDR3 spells CASSQVTGGLDTQYF. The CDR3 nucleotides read TGTGCCAGCAGCCAAGTAACTGGGGGCTTAGATACGCAGTATTTT.

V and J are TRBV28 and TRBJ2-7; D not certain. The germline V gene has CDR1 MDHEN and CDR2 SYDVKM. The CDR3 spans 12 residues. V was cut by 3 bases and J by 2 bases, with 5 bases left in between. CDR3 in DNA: TGTGCCAGCAGTTTTGAGGCCTACGAGCAGTACTTC. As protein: CASSFEAYEQYF.

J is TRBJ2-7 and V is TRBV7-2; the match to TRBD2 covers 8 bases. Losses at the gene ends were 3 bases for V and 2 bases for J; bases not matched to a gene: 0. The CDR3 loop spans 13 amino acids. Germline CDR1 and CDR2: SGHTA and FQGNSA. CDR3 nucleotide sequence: TGTGCCAGCAGCTTGCGGGAGGCCTACGAGCAGTACTTC. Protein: CASSLREAYEQYF.